A single sample is the source of the 12 T cell receptor beta chains below, sequenced in a study of regulatory T cells in long-lasting Graves disease. With iRepertoire HTBI primers and Arm-PCR of CDR3 regions, TCR beta libraries were built. Via MiXCR, TCRdb re-called the multiplex PCR reads, giving one row per CDR3 protein. Here the sample spans 440,000 or so distinct CDR3 sequences, about 15% being singletons. The sample's time point: newly diagnosed GD, antithyroid drugs for less than 3 months. Generation of the TCR library employed RNA extracted from PBMCs. These records were also assigned to another study, of T cells in Graves' hyperthyroidism and ophthalmopathy.

The specimen comprised peripheral blood mononuclear cells (PBMCs), sampled at new diagnosis, from a patient treated with antithyroid drugs. These receptors originate from a woman in her 30s with Graves disease.

The gene calls are TRBV20-1 and TRBJ2-5, with TRBD2 identical over 9 bases. From germline, CDR1 is DFQATT and CDR2 SNEGSKA (reference sequence). V gave up 5 bases and J gave up 5 bases; unmatched junction bases: 12. The CDR3 extends over 15 amino acids. CDR3 nucleotide sequence: TGCAGTGCTCGCCGACCGGGACTAGCAAGTGAGACCCAGTACTTC. Amino acids: CSARRPGLASETQYF.

The chain employs TRBV5-8 and TRBJ1-5; D may be TRBD1 (6 bases). The germline gives CDR1 SGHTS, CDR2 YDEGEE. The V gene lost 3 bases and the J gene lost 3 bases, with 16 bases spanning the gap. This CDR3 has 16 residues. The CDR3 is CASSSIERDTNQPQHF. CDR3 coding DNA: TGTGCCAGCAGCTCTATTGAGAGGGACACCAATCAGCCCCAGCATTTT.

About this clonotype itself: Since a much larger clone is just one base distant, this may be a read error. The chain is built from TRBV9 and TRBJ2-1; 8 bases agree with TRBD1. Germline V gene lookup returns CDR1 SGDLS and CDR2 YYNGEE. Trimming took 3 bases from V and 10 from J; bases not matched to a gene: 12. The CDR3 has 15 amino acids. The CDR3 is CASSADRGPSYEQFF. CDR3 in DNA: TGTGCCAGCAGCGCCGACAGGGGACCCTCCTACGAGCAGTTCTTC.

This clonotype was detected only a few times. The chain has TRBV29-1 and TRBJ2-1, with unresolved D. The CDR3 has 10 residues. Trimming removed 4 bases at V and 7 bases at J, with 5 bases between. The germline V gene encodes CDR1 SQVTM and CDR2 ANQGSEA. The CDR3 loop is CSVGGNEQFF. CDR3 nucleotides: TGCAGCGTTGGTGGAAATGAGCAGTTCTTC.

This clonotype was picked up many times. The chain employs TRBV12-3 or TRBV12-4 and TRBJ1-6; D is unclear. Trimming took 1 base from V and 7 from J, leaving 5 bases between them. The CDR3 loop spans 13 amino acids. This CDR3 is CASSLGSNSPLHF. The CDR3 bases are TGTGCCAGCAGTTTAGGATCAAATTCACCCCTCCACTTT.

At least ten counts were recorded for this clonotype. The gene calls are TRBV27 and TRBJ2-2; no firm D call. The V end lost 6 bases, the J end lost 8 bases, and 10 bases lay between the germline ends. Germline values: CDR1 MNHEY, CDR2 SMNVEV (reference sequence). There are 12 residues in the CDR3. The CDR3: CASSLSGGELFF. The CDR3 coding sequence is TGTGCCAGCAGCTTGAGTGGAGGGGAGCTGTTTTTT.

This clonotype occurred many times. This chain links TRBV3-1 with TRBJ2-5; D remains unclear. The CDR3 covers 15 residues. Trimming removed 1 base from V and 0 bases from J, with 9 bases in between. Germline V gene data show CDR1 as LGHDT and CDR2 as YNNKEL (reference sequence). CDR3 nucleotide sequence: TGTGCCAGCAGCCAAGGGTCCAGGAACCAAGAGACCCAGTACTTC. It codes for CASSQGSRNQETQYF.

This clonotype occurred many times. The chain links TRBV24-1 to TRBJ1-5; a weak D match, TRBD1 (5 bases). Germline assignment: CDR1 KGHDR and CDR2 SFDVKD. The CDR3 has 19 residues. V dropped 5 bases and J dropped 0 bases, with 22 bases sitting between them. The CDR3 DNA follows: TGTGCCACCAGTGTGTCCGGTAGGGACGGATCAGATAGCAATCAGCCCCAGCATTTT. Its protein is CATSVSGRDGSDSNQPQHF.

This rearrangement joins TRBV9 to TRBJ2-2, with D perhaps matching TRBD1 (6 bases). The V and J ends lost 8 bases and 3 bases respectively, with 14 bases between them. Germline lookup yields CDR1 SGDLS and CDR2 YYNGEE. This CDR3 has 14 amino acids. This CDR3 reads CASGGRVHTGELFF. For the CDR3, the DNA is TGTGCCAGTGGGGGCCGGGTACACACCGGGGAGCTGTTTTTT.

The table lists this clonotype with many counts. V gene TRBV11-2 combines with J gene TRBJ2-3, with 11 bases aligning to TRBD2. Germline V gene lookup returns CDR1 SGHAT and CDR2 FQNNGV. The junction had 3 bases not matched to a gene; V was cut back by 5 bases and J by 2 bases. The CDR3 has 15 residues. The CDR3 DNA reads as TGTGCCAGCAGCGGGACTAGCGGAGCCACAGATACGCAGTATTTT. The encoded protein is CASSGTSGATDTQYF. Full variable domain (missing parts from reference TRBV11-2 and TRBJ2-3): EAGVAQSPRYKIIEKRQSVAFWCNPISGHATLYWYQQILGQGPKLLIQFQNNGVVDDSQLPKDRFSAERLKGVDSTLKIQPAKLEDSAVYLCASSGTSGATDTQYFGPGTRLTVL.

This clonotype occurred a few times. The V and J genes are TRBV5-1 and TRBJ2-3; the D gene is possibly TRBD1 (6 bases). Germline CDR1 reads SGHRS; CDR2 reads YFSETQ. This CDR3 is built from 15 residues. The V gene lost 0 bases and the J gene lost 9 bases, with 17 bases spanning the gap. In nucleotides, the CDR3 is TGCGCCAGCAGCTTGGGAGTCACAGGGTTTCGAACGCAGTATTTT. It encodes CASSLGVTGFRTQYF.

This clonotype was counted many times. V and J are TRBV5-1 and TRBJ2-7; 8 nucleotides align to TRBD1. Germline V gives CDR1 SGHRS, CDR2 YFSETQ. The CDR3 loop spans 15 amino acids. V dropped 3 bases and J dropped 2; count of bases not matched to a gene: 7. As DNA, the CDR3 is TGCGCCAGCAGCTACGGACAGGGTGACGCCTACGAGCAGTACTTC. It encodes CASSYGQGDAYEQYF.